The entry below gives a single TCR beta chain sequence along with its context. Its antigen is as yet unknown. This sample stems from a study of cytomegalovirus exposure and HLA in healthy donors. Study-level findings and limits: Presence/absence analyses assumed roughly uniform sequencing depth across donors, which may not hold. The CMV antigen specificity of a few CMV-associated chains was confirmed through in vitro analysis.

The PCR had 60 Vbeta and 13 Jbeta primers. Original processing methods: Around 83 million unique TCR beta chains, 10 million to 14 million shared, were counted in a later analysis. The assay was immunoSEQ multiplex PCR, and TCRdb's table has in-frame clones only and misses some. V and J calls and clone size are those listed in that table; D and trimming were worked out from the DNA. The profile shows some 110,000 clones, 8% to 10% of them singletons. Healthy people donating bone marrow made up the donors. CDR1 is WSHSY, CDR2 SAAADI, per germline. V was trimmed by 4 bases and J by 3 bases, leaving 2 bases between them. The CDR3 loop spans 11 amino acids.

The clonotype originates from a young man in good health and CMV-seronegative. This rearrangement joins TRBV10-2 to TRBJ2-3; D gene unclear. Sequencing was done on a sample of PBMCs. The CDR3 nucleotides read TGCGCCAGCAGTGCAACAGATACGCAGTATTTT. It specifies CASSATDTQYF.